This paragraph covers one TCR beta chain sequence. The authors' processing: For nucleated cells, counts were estimated from reference gene primer amplification. Assay: immunoSEQ multiplex PCR; the TCRdb copy retains only in-frame clones and omits some. That table supplies the V and J calls and clone size; D and trimming were determined from the DNA. The sample has approximately 250,000 clones, around 84% seen once; the top ten hold about 1.5%. These data come from a study of blood T cell repertoires in COVID-19. In the study overall: Nucleic acid was either cDNA or gDNA, and it came from T cells, B-cell-depleted T cells, or PBMCs.

The ends lost 0 bases at V and 4 bases at J; junction bases unmatched: 8. Germline V CDR1 and CDR2: LNHNV, YYDKDF (reference sequence). The CDR3 is 16 amino acids. The sequencing input was peripheral blood. The clonotype comes from a woman aged 40-49 years who had recovered from COVID-19. The chain couples TRBV15 to TRBJ1-2, with TRBD1 matching over 7 bases. The CDR3 DNA is TGTGCCACCAGCAGAGATCCCGGGACAGTTGGCTATGGCTACACCTTC. Translation: CATSRDPGTVGYGYTF.